The rows below give T cell receptor beta chains drawn from one sample of a study of T cell repertoires in cytomegalovirus infection. In TCRdb, the reads were re-called with MiXCR into one record per CDR3 protein. The sample records approximately 71,000 distinct CDR3 sequences, approximately 3.6% being singletons. Sequencing was performed on PBMCs. The receptors were gathered from a human donor in good health (CMV status not recorded). Some clones in this sample may be carry-over from other donors' samples. Each CDR3 is given with its conserved first and last residue. Each record gives: clone size, V gene, D gene, J gene, CDR3 DNA, CDR3 protein. D genes are given only for firm matches. Each size is once, few or many counts, or a class when the clone is expanded.

many,TRBV18,NA,TRBJ2-1,TGTGCCAGCTCACCTCTAAACAATGAGCAGTTCTTC,CASSPLNNEQFF
many,TRBV12-3/TRBV12-4,TRBD2,TRBJ2-2,TGTGCCAGCAGTTCATCCCGTGGGGGGGCCGGGGAGCTGTTTTTT,CASSSSRGGAGELFF
many,TRBV7-3,NA,TRBJ2-1,TGTGCCAGCAGCCACGAGGGGCCCTACAATGAGCAGTTCTTC,CASSHEGPYNEQFF
many,TRBV7-8,NA,TRBJ1-4,TGTGCCAGCAGCTCCAGGCCGGGGGATGAAAAACTGTTTTTT,CASSSRPGDEKLFF
many,TRBV24-1,NA,TRBJ2-3,TGTGCCACCAGTCTTACTGATACGCAGTATTTT,CATSLTDTQYF
few,TRBV20-1,NA,TRBJ2-1,TGCAGTGCTAGAGGGCCTCGGCGTGGGCCCGTGGCCTACAATGAGCAGTTCTTC,CSARGPRRGPVAYNEQFF
many,TRBV4-1,NA,TRBJ2-7,TGCGCCAGCAGCCAAGATGAATACGGACTGTCCTACGAGCAGTACTTC,CASSQDEYGLSYEQYF
many,TRBV5-1,NA,TRBJ1-1,TGCGCCAGCAGACAACTCACAGGGAACACTGAAGCTTTCTTT,CASRQLTGNTEAFF
many,TRBV29-1,NA,TRBJ2-3,TGCAGCGCCCCGGGGACGTCCAGAGATACGCAGTATTTT,CSAPGTSRDTQYF
many,TRBV5-4,NA,TRBJ1-1,TGTGCCAGCAGCTCGAGGGGGGACACTGAAGCTTTCTTT,CASSSRGDTEAFF
many,TRBV7-2,NA,TRBJ2-7,TGTGCCAGCAGCTTAGCCTGGACCATCCCGGGCGAGCAGTACTTC,CASSLAWTIPGEQYF
many,TRBV7-2,NA,TRBJ2-1,TGTGCCAGCAGCCCTACTAGTAGCTCCTACAATGAGCAGTTCTTC,CASSPTSSSYNEQFF
many,TRBV7-2,TRBD1,TRBJ2-3,TGTGCCAGCAGCTCAAGACAGGGTACCTTCTTCGATACGCAGTATTTT,CASSSRQGTFFDTQYF
medium-sized,TRBV7-2,NA,TRBJ2-3,TGTGCCAGCAGCAAATCCTCAGGGGCGGATACGCAGTATTTT,CASSKSSGADTQYF
many,TRBV4-2,NA,TRBJ1-6,TGTGCCAGCAGCCGAGTTAATTCACCCCTCCACTTT,CASSRVNSPLHF
many,TRBV7-8,TRBD2,TRBJ2-7,TGTGCCAGCAGCTTAGTACTAGCGGGATACGAGCAGTACTTC,CASSLVLAGYEQYF
many,TRBV7-2,NA,TRBJ1-1,TGTGCCAGCAGCCCAGGACAGTTGAACACTGAAGCTTTCTTT,CASSPGQLNTEAFF
many,TRBV7-2,NA,TRBJ2-5,TGTGCCAGCAGCCCAGATAGAGCCCAAGAGACCCAGTACTTC,CASSPDRAQETQYF
many,TRBV7-2,NA,TRBJ2-1,TGTGCCAGCAGCTTAACGGGGAACTACAATGAGCAGTTCTTC,CASSLTGNYNEQFF
many,TRBV4-3,TRBD1,TRBJ1-5,TGCGCCAGCAGCCAAGGACAGGGGAGCAATCAGCCCCAGCATTTT,CASSQGQGSNQPQHF
many,TRBV28,NA,TRBJ2-2,TGTGCCAGCAGCCTGGCCAACACCGGGGAGCTGTTTTTT,CASSLANTGELFF
many,TRBV7-9,TRBD2,TRBJ2-7,TGTGCCAGCAGCTTTCCGCTTAGCGGGAGTCAGGTATACGAGCAGTACTTC,CASSFPLSGSQVYEQYF
many,TRBV7-9,TRBD1,TRBJ2-5,TGTGCCAGCAGCTGGACAGGGCTGGAGACCCAGTACTTC,CASSWTGLETQYF
many,TRBV4-3,NA,TRBJ2-3,TGCGCCAGCAGCCAAGATGAGTCCAAGGATACGCAGTATTTT,CASSQDESKDTQYF
many,TRBV24-1,NA,TRBJ2-1,TGTGCCACCAGTGATTCAGCCTCTAGCTTTCCCTACAATGAGCAGTTCTTC,CATSDSASSFPYNEQFF
many,TRBV20-1,NA,TRBJ1-1,TGCAGTGCTAGAGACAGATTGAGTGCCACTGAAGCTTTCTTT,CSARDRLSATEAFF
many,TRBV20-1,NA,TRBJ2-5,TGCAGTGCTAGAGCGGGGGCCCCGGAGACCCAGTACTTC,CSARAGAPETQYF
few,TRBV5-1,NA,TRBJ1-2,TGCGCCAGCAGCTTGACATCTACGGATGGCTACACCTTC,CASSLTSTDGYTF
many,TRBV12-3/TRBV12-4,NA,TRBJ1-5,TGTGCCAGCAGTTTAGTTGGGAACTATCAGCCCCAGCATTTT,CASSLVGNYQPQHF
few,TRBV5-1,TRBD1,TRBJ1-1,TGCGCCAGCAGCATTATACAGGGGACGGGGGTCACTGAAGCTTTCTTT,CASSIIQGTGVTEAFF
many,TRBV7-2,TRBD1,TRBJ1-2,TGTGCCAGCAGCTTTAAGACAGGGAGTGTTTATGGCTACACCTTC,CASSFKTGSVYGYTF
many,TRBV7-8,NA,TRBJ1-4,TGTGCCAGCAGCAGGACAGCAACTAATGAAAAACTGTTTTTT,CASSRTATNEKLFF
many,TRBV7-2,TRBD1,TRBJ1-1,TGTGCCAGCAGAAGGGACAGGGGGGACACTGAAGCTTTCTTT,CASRRDRGDTEAFF
many,TRBV20-1,NA,TRBJ2-7,TGCAGTGCTACCCGGGACTTTGGCTACGAGCAGTACTTC,CSATRDFGYEQYF
many,TRBV7-2,TRBD1,TRBJ1-2,TGTGCCAGCAGCTTATCGGACAGGGGAAACTATGGCTACACCTTC,CASSLSDRGNYGYTF